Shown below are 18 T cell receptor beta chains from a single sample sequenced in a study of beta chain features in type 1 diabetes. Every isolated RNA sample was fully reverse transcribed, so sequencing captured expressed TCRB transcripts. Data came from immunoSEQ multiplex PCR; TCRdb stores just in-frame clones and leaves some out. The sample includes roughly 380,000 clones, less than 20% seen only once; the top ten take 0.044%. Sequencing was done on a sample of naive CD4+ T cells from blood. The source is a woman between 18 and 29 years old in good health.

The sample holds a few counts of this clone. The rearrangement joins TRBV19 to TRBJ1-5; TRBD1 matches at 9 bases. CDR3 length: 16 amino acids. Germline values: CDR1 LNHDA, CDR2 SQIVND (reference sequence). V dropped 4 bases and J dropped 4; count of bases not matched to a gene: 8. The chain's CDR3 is CASSTLSGTGNQPQHF. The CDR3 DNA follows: TGTGCCAGTAGTACGCTCTCCGGGACAGGGAATCAGCCCCAGCATTTT.

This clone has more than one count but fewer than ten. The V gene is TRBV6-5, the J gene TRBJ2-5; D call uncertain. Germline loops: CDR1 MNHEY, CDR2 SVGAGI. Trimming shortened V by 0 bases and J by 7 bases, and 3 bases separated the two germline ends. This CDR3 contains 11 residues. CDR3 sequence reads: CASSYSGTQYF. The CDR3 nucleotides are TGTGCCAGCAGTTACTCCGGGACCCAGTACTTC.

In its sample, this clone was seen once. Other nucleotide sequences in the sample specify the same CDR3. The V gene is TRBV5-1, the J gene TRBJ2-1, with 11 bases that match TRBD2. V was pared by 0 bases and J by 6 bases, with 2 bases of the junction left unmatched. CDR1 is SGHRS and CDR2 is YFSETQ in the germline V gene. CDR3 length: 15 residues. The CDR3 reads CASSLGLAGGNEQFF. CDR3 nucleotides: TGCGCCAGCAGCTTGGGGCTAGCGGGGGGCAATGAGCAGTTCTTC.

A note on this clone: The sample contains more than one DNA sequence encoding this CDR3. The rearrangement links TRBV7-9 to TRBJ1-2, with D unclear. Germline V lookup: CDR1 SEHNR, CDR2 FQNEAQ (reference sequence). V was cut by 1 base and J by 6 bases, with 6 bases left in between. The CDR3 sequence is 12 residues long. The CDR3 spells CASSLEADGYTF. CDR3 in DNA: TGTGCCAGCAGCTTAGAAGCGGATGGCTACACCTTC.

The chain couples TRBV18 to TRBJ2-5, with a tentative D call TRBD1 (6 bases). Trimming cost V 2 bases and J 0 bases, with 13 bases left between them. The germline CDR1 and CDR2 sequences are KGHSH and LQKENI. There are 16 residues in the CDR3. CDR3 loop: CASSPAGATYQETQYF. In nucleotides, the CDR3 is TGTGCCAGCTCACCAGCAGGGGCGACGTACCAAGAGACCCAGTACTTC. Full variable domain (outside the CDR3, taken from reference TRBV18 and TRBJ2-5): NAGVMQNPRHLVRRRGQEARLRCSPMKGHSHVYWYRQLPEEGLKFMVYLQKENIIDESGMPKERFSAEFPKEGPSILRIQQVVRGDSAAYFCASSPAGATYQETQYFGPGTRLLVL.

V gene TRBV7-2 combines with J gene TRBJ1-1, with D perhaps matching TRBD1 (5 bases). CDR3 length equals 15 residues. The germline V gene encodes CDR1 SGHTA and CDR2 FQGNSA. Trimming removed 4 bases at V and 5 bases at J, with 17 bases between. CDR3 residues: CASSSRQLLGTEAFF. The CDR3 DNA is TGTGCCAGCAGCTCCAGACAGCTCCTGGGGACTGAAGCTTTCTTT.

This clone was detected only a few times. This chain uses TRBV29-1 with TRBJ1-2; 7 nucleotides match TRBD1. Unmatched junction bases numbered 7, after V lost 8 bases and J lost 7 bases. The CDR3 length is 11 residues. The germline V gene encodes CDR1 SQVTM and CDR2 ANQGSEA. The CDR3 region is CSSQGPGGYTF. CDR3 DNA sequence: TGCAGCTCACAGGGGCCGGGTGGCTACACCTTC.

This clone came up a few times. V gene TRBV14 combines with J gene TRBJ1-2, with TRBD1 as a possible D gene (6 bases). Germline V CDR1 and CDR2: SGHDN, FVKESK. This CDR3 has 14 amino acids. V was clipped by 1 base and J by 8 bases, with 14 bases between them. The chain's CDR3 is CASSQAGGPGGYTF. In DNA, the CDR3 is TGTGCCAGCAGCCAAGCGGGGGGCCCGGGAGGCTACACCTTC.

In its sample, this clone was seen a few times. The CDR3 DNA follows: TGTGCCAGCAGCGTAGTAGCGGGACAGGGAGCAGATACGCAGTATTTT. Translated: CASSVVAGQGADTQYF. This chain uses TRBV9 with TRBJ2-3; TRBD1 is a possible D gene (9 bases). With 0 bases removed from V and 4 bases from J, the gap between germline ends came to 15 bases. Germline-derived CDR1 and CDR2 are SGDLS and YYNGEE. The CDR3 sequence is 16 residues long.

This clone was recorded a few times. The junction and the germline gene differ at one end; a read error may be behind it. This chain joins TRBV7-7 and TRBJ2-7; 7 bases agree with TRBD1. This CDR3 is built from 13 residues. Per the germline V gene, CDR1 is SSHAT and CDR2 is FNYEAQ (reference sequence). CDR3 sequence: CASSLDRFGEQYF. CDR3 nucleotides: TGTGCTAGCAGCTTGGACAGGTTCGGCGAGCAGTACTTC.

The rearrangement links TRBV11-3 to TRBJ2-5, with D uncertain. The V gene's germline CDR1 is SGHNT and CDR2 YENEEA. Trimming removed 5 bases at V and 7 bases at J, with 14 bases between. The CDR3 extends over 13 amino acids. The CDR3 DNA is TGTGCCAGCAGCCTCCGAGGAGTTCGGACCCAGTACTTC. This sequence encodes CASSLRGVRTQYF.

CDR3: CAWSVFVRGKNIQYF. The DNA of the CDR3 is TGTGCCTGGAGTGTCTTCGTGAGGGGGAAAAACATTCAGTACTTC. V is TRBV30 and J is TRBJ2-4; D might be TRBD1 (6 bases). V lost 0 bases and J lost 4, with 13 bases in between. The germline CDR1 and CDR2 sequences are GTSNPN and SVGIG (reference sequence). This CDR3 contains 15 residues.

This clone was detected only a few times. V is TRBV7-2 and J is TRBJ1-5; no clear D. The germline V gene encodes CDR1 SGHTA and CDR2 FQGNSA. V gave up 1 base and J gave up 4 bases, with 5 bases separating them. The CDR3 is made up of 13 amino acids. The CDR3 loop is CASSLVLNQPQHF. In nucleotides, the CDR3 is TGTGCCAGCAGCTTAGTCCTGAATCAGCCCCAGCATTTT.

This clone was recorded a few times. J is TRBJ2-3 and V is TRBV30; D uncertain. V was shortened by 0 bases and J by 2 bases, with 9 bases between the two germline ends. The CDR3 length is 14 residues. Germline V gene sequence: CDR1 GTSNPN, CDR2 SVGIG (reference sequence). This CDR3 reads CAWSVLRLTDTQYF. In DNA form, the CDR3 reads TGTGCCTGGAGTGTATTAAGACTCACAGATACGCAGTATTTT.

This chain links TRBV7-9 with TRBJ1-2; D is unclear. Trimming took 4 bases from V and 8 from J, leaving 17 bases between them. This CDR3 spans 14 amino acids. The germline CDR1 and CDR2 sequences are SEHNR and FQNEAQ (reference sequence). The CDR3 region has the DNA TGTGCCAGCAGCTCTCCAGGCCCCCTGACCGGCTACACCTTC. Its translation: CASSSPGPLTGYTF.

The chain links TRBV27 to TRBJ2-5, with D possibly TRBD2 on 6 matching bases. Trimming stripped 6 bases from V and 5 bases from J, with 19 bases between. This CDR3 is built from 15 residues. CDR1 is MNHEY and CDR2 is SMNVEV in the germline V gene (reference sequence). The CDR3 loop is CASRGTPSWRETQYF. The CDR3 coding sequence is TGTGCCAGCAGGGGGACTCCCAGTTGGAGGGAGACCCAGTACTTC.

In DNA form, the CDR3 reads TGCAGCGTTGAAAGGGGGCACACTGAAGCTTTCTTT. It translates to CSVERGHTEAFF. This chain uses TRBV29-1 with TRBJ1-1; 7 bases fit TRBD1. Losses at the gene ends were 2 bases for V and 3 bases for J; bases not matched to a gene: 0. There are 12 residues in the CDR3. Germline CDR1 and CDR2: SQVTM and ANQGSEA.

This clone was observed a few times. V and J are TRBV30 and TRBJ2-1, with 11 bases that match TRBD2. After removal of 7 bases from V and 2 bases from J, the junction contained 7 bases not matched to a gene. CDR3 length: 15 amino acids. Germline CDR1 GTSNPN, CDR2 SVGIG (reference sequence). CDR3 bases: TGTGCCTACCGTAGCGGGAGGGTCCCCTACAATGAGCAGTTCTTC. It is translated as CAYRSGRVPYNEQFF.